Below are 8 T cell receptor beta chains sequenced from a single sample in a study of blood T cell repertoires in COVID-19. Method: immunoSEQ multiplex PCR; TCRdb's copy keeps in-frame clones and lacks some. The table lists roughly 480,000 clones, roughly 89% of them singletons. The sequenced sample consisted of peripheral blood. Every receptor here comes from a man aged 18 to 35 with COVID-19, enrolled during active disease.

V and J are TRBV5-1 and TRBJ2-6, with 10 positions matching TRBD1. The J segment lost 2 bases and the V segment lost 4 bases, leaving 3 bases of the junction unmatched. Per the germline V gene, CDR1 is SGHRS and CDR2 is YFSETQ. This CDR3 has 16 amino acids. The CDR3 protein is CASSRGQGAGANVLTF. DNA of the CDR3: TGCGCCAGCAGCAGAGGACAGGGGGCTGGGGCCAACGTCCTGACTTTC.

On this clone itself: The sample contains more than one DNA sequence encoding this CDR3. The chain employs TRBV5-1 and TRBJ2-5; no firm D call. The CDR3 covers 14 residues. The germline V gene has CDR1 SGHRS and CDR2 YFSETQ. V lost 0 bases to trimming and J lost 2 bases, with 8 bases between them. In DNA, the CDR3 is TGCGCCAGCAGCTTGGTTGGCGGTCAAGAGACCCAGTACTTC. Protein sequence: CASSLVGGQETQYF.

This chain uses TRBV30 with TRBJ2-1; 8 positions agree with TRBD2. Germline CDR1 reads GTSNPN; CDR2 reads SVGIG (reference sequence). The CDR3 is 14 residues long. V gave up 7 bases and J gave up 3 bases; unmatched junction bases: 8. The CDR3 bases are TGTGCCTTCGGCCGGGAGGGGAACTACAATGAGCAGTTCTTC. Translated: CAFGREGNYNEQFF.

The rearrangement joins TRBV7-2 to TRBJ1-2, with TRBD1 as a possible D gene (5 bases). Between the trimmed V and J ends, which lost 1 base and 1 base, there was a span of 10 bases. CDR1 SGHTA and CDR2 FQGNSA come from the germline V gene. This CDR3 region has 15 residues. CDR3 sequence (DNA): TGTGCCAGCAGCTTAGGCCGGGGGGGTAACTATGGCTACACCTTC. Translated, it gives CASSLGRGGNYGYTF.

The chain links TRBV7-7 to TRBJ2-3; 7 positions match TRBD2. After removal of 1 base from V and 1 base from J, the junction contained 5 bases not matched to a gene. CDR1 is SSHAT and CDR2 is FNYEAQ in the germline V gene (reference sequence). CDR3 length equals 16 residues. The CDR3 coding sequence is TGTGCCAGCAGCTTAGGTGCGGGGGTTGGCACAGATACGCAGTATTTT. Amino acid sequence: CASSLGAGVGTDTQYF.

The chain combines TRBV24-1 with TRBJ2-7; TRBD1 aligns across 11 bases. The CDR3 contains 12 residues. Germline V CDR1 and CDR2: KGHDR, SFDVKD. V was clipped by 9 bases and J by 3 bases; unmatched bases: 0. The CDR3 DNA reads TGTGCCACCGGGACAGGGGGCTACGAGCAGTACTTC. Protein product: CATGTGGYEQYF.

The chain has TRBV18 and TRBJ2-1, with 10 bases matching TRBD2. The J segment lost 4 bases and the V segment lost 2 bases, leaving 8 bases of the junction unmatched. Germline values: CDR1 KGHSH, CDR2 LQKENI. The CDR3 sequence is 17 residues long. DNA for the CDR3: TGTGCCAGCTCACCAAGTATAGGACTAGCGGATTACAATGAGCAGTTCTTC. Its translation: CASSPSIGLADYNEQFF.

The chain has TRBV5-5 and TRBJ2-2, with a weak D call TRBD1 (6 bases). Germline V gene data show CDR1 as SGHKS and CDR2 as YYEKEE (reference sequence). Trimming took 4 bases from V and 9 from J, leaving 13 bases between them. The CDR3 consists of 13 residues. CDR3 DNA: TGTGCCAGCAGCCAAATTCAGGGGAGGGAGCTGTTTTTT. Its protein is CASSQIQGRELFF.